This T cell receptor beta chain was sequenced during a study of cytomegalovirus exposure and HLA in healthy donors. Germline CDR1 and CDR2: MDHEN and SYDVKM. V shed 7 bases and J 11 bases; nucleotides not matched to a gene: 14. The CDR3 runs to 14 residues. A note on this clone: Its target is unknown.

Study conclusions and caveats: It was taken for granted in presence/absence analyses that sequencing depth across donors was roughly uniform. Prediction of most subjects' HLA-A and HLA-B alleles by TCR beta sequences was reportedly accurate. Among the sequence variants, a highly shared cluster was likely an artifact of sequencing.

It was with 60 Vbeta and 13 Jbeta primers that the PCR ran. Only in-frame clones appear in the TCRdb table, and some are missing; sequencing was by immunoSEQ multiplex PCR. The sample has under 200,000 clones, more than 70% seen once. The receptor comes from a man between 60 and 75 years old in good health and CMV-seronegative. The chain carries TRBV28 and TRBJ1-1, with 9 bases matching TRBD1. Sequences were obtained from PBMCs. The CDR3 region has the DNA TGTGCCAGCACCCCACAGGGGGCGGATAAGAATGCTTTCTTT. It specifies CASTPQGADKNAFF.